This T cell receptor beta chain was recovered during a study of T cell responses to AZD1222 COVID-19 vaccine. The CDR3 extends over 17 amino acids. In germline, CDR1 is SEHNR, CDR2 FQNEAQ (reference sequence). V was clipped by 7 bases and J by 5 bases; unmatched bases: 16. Using immunoSEQ multiplex PCR, the repertoire was profiled, and TCRdb retains in-frame clones only, with some absent. The profile shows tens of thousands of clones, around nine tenths of them singletons. Study-level results: Spike was spanned by vaccine-associated CD4 TCRs, which were dominant at 160-218 and 743-854. Reports indicate that nearly half of spike-specific TCRs are directed at unmutated variant regions.

Remarks on this clone: What it recognizes is unknown.

The clonotype originates from an adult who received the AZD1222 COVID-19 vaccine. The chain carries TRBV7-9 and TRBJ2-1, with TRBD1 identical over 8 bases. Sequencing used peripheral blood, obtained 28 days after the second AZD1222 dose. For the CDR3, the DNA is TGTGCCAGCACCCCAGGCCCCCAGGGGGCTAGAGACAATGAGCAGTTCTTC. Encoded protein: CASTPGPQGARDNEQFF.